Listed here is a single T cell receptor (beta chain). The antigen remains unidentified. The entry originates in a study of vaccination and CD4 T cells after COVID-19. As for the study in general: Stimulation of cells relied on overlapping spike peptides derived from SARS-CoV-2, HCoV-NL63, HCoV-OC43 and HCoV-229E.

Germline V lookup: CDR1 SEHNR, CDR2 FQNEAQ (reference sequence). CDR3 length: 15 residues. The V gene lost 1 base and the J gene lost 5 bases, with 14 bases spanning the gap. Treatment in this sample: roughly 11-day PBMC culture with coronavirus spike peptide pools or control peptides (ViraFEST assay). Sequenced with the Oncomine TCR Beta short-read assay was DNA taken from cultured CD4+ T cells. The template was genomic DNA from cultured CD4+ T cells. TCRdb fed the PCR reads into MiXCR, producing one record per CDR3 protein. This table has more than 20,000 distinct CDR3 sequences, 40% to 55% appearing once.

This receptor was taken from a human donor who received a COVID-19 vaccine. The rearrangement uses TRBV7-9 and TRBJ2-5; D unresolved. This sample comprised CD4+ T cells from blood, cultured in vitro, obtained before SARS-CoV-2 vaccination. As DNA, the CDR3 is TGTGCCAGCAGCTTAGGACCCGCATCAACGGAGACCCAGTACTTC. Translated: CASSLGPASTETQYF.